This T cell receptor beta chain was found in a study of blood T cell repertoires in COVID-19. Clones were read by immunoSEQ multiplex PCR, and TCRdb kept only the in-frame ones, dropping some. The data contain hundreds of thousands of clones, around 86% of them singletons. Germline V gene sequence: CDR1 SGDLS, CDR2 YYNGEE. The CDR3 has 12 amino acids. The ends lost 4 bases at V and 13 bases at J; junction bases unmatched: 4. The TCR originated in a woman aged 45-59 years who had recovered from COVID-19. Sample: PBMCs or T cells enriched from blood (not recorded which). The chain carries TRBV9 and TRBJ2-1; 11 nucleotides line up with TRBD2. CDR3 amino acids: CASSLSGRAQFF. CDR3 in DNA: TGTGCCAGCAGCCTTAGCGGGAGGGCCCAGTTCTTC.